This T cell receptor beta chain was documented in a study of post-analysis software for immune sequencing data. Across the study: Recorded disease courses covered relapsing-remitting, secondary progressive and progressive-relapsing multiple sclerosis. Some patients had no subtype annotation.

Whole-study results and caveats: Patients showed TRBV5-6, TRBV5-1 and TRBV20-1 among a handful of TRBV segments more frequent than in controls.

CDR1 and CDR2 from the germline V gene are MNHEY and SMNVEV (reference sequence). This CDR3 contains 13 residues. V lost 3 bases to trimming and J lost 12 bases, with 17 bases between them. Unique molecular identifiers featured in each of the TCR beta cDNA libraries. Input populations of 1 to 10 million T cells gave rise to a few hundred thousand cDNA molecules. A single record per CDR3 protein comes from TCRdb applying MiXCR to the PCR reads. Of hundreds of thousands of distinct CDR3 sequences listed, roughly 30% are singletons. Concerning this clonotype itself: The antigen remains undetermined.

Material: blood. The receptor was derived from a girl aged 10-17 years with multiple sclerosis. The chain joins TRBV27 to TRBJ1-2; D possibly corresponds to TRBD1 (5 bases). In DNA, the CDR3 is TGTGCCAGCAGTTTTAGCAGCAGTTGGGGCCACACCTTC. It specifies CASSFSSSWGHTF.